A single sample gave rise to the 29 T cell receptor beta chains below, sequenced in a study of graft-versus-host responses after intestinal transplantation. These receptors have no identified antigens. Repertoires were generated with immunoSEQ multiplex PCR, while TCRdb's copy carries only in-frame clones and drops some. The table shows tens of thousands of clones, with 90% to 95% occurring only once. The sequencing used unstimulated CD8+ T cells sorted from spleen or lymph node cells, collected before transplant. All receptors come from a human donor who was the organ donor for an intestinal transplant.

V usage is TRBV9 and J usage is TRBJ1-3; a weak D match, TRBD1 (6 bases). V was pared by 3 bases and J by 0 bases, with 7 bases between. The germline V gene has CDR1 SGDLS and CDR2 YYNGEE. The length of the CDR3 is 14 residues. Here the CDR3 DNA reads TGTGCCAGCAGCGAGGACAGCTCTGGAAACACCATATATTTT. As protein: CASSEDSSGNTIYF.

This chain joins TRBV2 and TRBJ1-3; 8 nucleotides agree with TRBD1. The CDR3 is 16 residues long. Looked up from germline, CDR1 is SNHLY and CDR2 is FYNNEI. The trim removed 6 bases at V and 0 bases at J, leaving 7 bases unmatched. Here the CDR3 DNA reads TGTGCCAGCAGCCCGTTCACAGGGGGCTCTGGAAACACCATATATTTT. Translated, it gives CASSPFTGGSGNTIYF.

This chain joins TRBV30 and TRBJ2-5; D perhaps matches TRBD2 (7 bases). V was pared by 3 bases and J by 7 bases, with 18 bases between. The germline V gene encodes CDR1 GTSNPN and CDR2 SVGIG (reference sequence). The CDR3 length is 14 residues. The CDR3 region has the DNA TGTGCCTGGAGGGGGAGGCGGGGGCCGGGGACCCAGTACTTC. This encodes CAWRGRRGPGTQYF.

This clone was seen a single time. The chain joins TRBV28 to TRBJ1-3; 7 nucleotides match TRBD1. The CDR3 is 13 residues long. The V gene end was trimmed by 4 bases and the J gene end by 3 bases; junction bases not matched to a gene: 0. The germline CDR1 and CDR2 sequences are MDHEN and SYDVKM. The DNA of the CDR3 is TGTGCCAGCAGTTGGACAGGTGGAAACACCATATATTTT. Protein product: CASSWTGGNTIYF.

The rearrangement uses TRBV5-1 and TRBJ2-1, with 14 bases fitting TRBD2. CDR3 length: 17 residues. From germline, CDR1 is SGHRS and CDR2 YFSETQ. The V and J ends lost 4 bases and 1 base, in that order; junction bases with no gene match: 4. The CDR3 coding sequence is TGCGCCAGCAGCCCGGGACTAGCGGGGGAGTCCTACAATGAGCAGTTCTTC. Amino acid sequence: CASSPGLAGESYNEQFF.

The V and J genes are TRBV11-2 and TRBJ2-5; no definite D call. Trimming removed 1 base from V and 2 bases from J, with 8 bases in between. Germline assignment: CDR1 SGHAT and CDR2 FQNNGV. CDR3 length equals 14 residues. CDR3 DNA sequence: TGTGCCAGCAGCTTAGGTGTTTTTCAAGAGACCCAGTACTTC. This encodes CASSLGVFQETQYF.

The rearrangement uses TRBV6-1 and TRBJ2-3; D is undetermined. The CDR3 is 12 residues long. The V and J ends lost 5 bases and 10 bases respectively, with 13 bases between them. Germline CDR1 MNHNS, CDR2 SASEGT. The CDR3 sequence is CASSLNRRAQYF. In DNA, the CDR3 is TGTGCCAGCAGTCTCAACCGACGGGCGCAGTATTTT.

The V and J genes are TRBV9 and TRBJ1-2; D not certain. CDR1 and CDR2 (germline): SGDLS, YYNGEE. The CDR3 is 16 amino acids. V shed 0 bases and J shed 0 bases, with 12 bases lying between them. CDR3 loop: CASSVEPDTSNYGYTF. As DNA, the CDR3 is TGTGCCAGCAGCGTAGAGCCCGACACCTCTAACTATGGCTACACCTTC.

The chain has TRBV27 and TRBJ2-1; D remains unclear. CDR1 and CDR2 from the germline V gene are MNHEY and SMNVEV (reference sequence). The V and J ends lost 3 bases and 0 bases respectively, with 3 bases between them. This CDR3 is built from 13 residues. The CDR3: CASSFGSYNEQFF. The CDR3 DNA sequence: TGTGCCAGCAGTTTCGGCTCCTACAATGAGCAGTTCTTC.

The genes are TRBV27 and TRBJ1-1, with D perhaps matching TRBD1 (6 bases). CDR3 length equals 13 residues. The germline V gene has CDR1 MNHEY and CDR2 SMNVEV (reference sequence). V lost 9 bases, J lost 7 bases, and 18 bases lay in between. In nucleotides, the CDR3 is TGTGCCAGTTCCTTAGGAGGGGGGGGTGAAGCTTTCTTT. This gives the protein CASSLGGGGEAFF.

The V call is TRBV6-5, the J call TRBJ2-5; 11 positions agree with TRBD2. The CDR3 totals 15 residues. CDR1 is MNHEY and CDR2 is SVGAGI in the germline V gene. J gave up 2 bases and V 2 bases, and 1 base lay outside the gene matches. The CDR3 sequence: CASSYVAGGQETQYF. The CDR3 DNA sequence: TGTGCCAGCAGTTACGTAGCGGGGGGGCAAGAGACCCAGTACTTC.

The rearrangement joins TRBV25-1 to TRBJ2-3, with 7 bases aligning to TRBD1. The ends lost 6 bases at V and 4 bases at J; junction bases unmatched: 16. The CDR3 sequence is 17 residues long. Germline loops: CDR1 MGHDK, CDR2 SYGVNS. Written as DNA, the CDR3 is TGTGCCAGCAGCCCTACCCCCCTCAACAGGGGCCCAGATACGCAGTATTTT. It is translated as CASSPTPLNRGPDTQYF.

This chain links TRBV11-2 with TRBJ1-1; maybe TRBD1 (5 bases). The V and J ends lost 2 bases and 4 bases respectively, with 8 bases between them. The CDR3 spans 13 residues. Germline V CDR1 and CDR2: SGHAT, FQNNGV. CDR3 in DNA: TGTGCCAGCAGCTTATGGGGCGGCACTGAAGCTTTCTTT. The encoded protein is CASSLWGGTEAFF.

The J gene is TRBJ2-5, the V gene TRBV27; TRBD2 aligns across 11 bases. This CDR3 spans 15 amino acids. V dropped 1 base and J dropped 4; count of bases not matched to a gene: 2. Germline CDR1 reads MNHEY; CDR2 reads SMNVEV (reference sequence). The CDR3 sequence: CASSLYGTSGETQYF. For the CDR3, the DNA is TGTGCCAGCAGTTTATACGGGACTAGCGGAGAGACCCAGTACTTC.

V gene TRBV30 combines with J gene TRBJ2-7; D not certain. CDR3 length: 12 residues. Germline CDR1 GTSNPN, CDR2 SVGIG (reference sequence). The germline V and J ends were trimmed by 1 base and 0 bases, with 4 bases remaining between them. CDR3 sequence (DNA): TGTGCCTGGAGTGCTCTCTCCTACGAGCAGTACTTC. Its protein is CAWSALSYEQYF.

The CDR3 nucleotides are TGTGCCAGTAGTCCTTACCGGGACAGGGGCTACGAGCAGTACTTC. The encoded protein is CASSPYRDRGYEQYF. V is TRBV19 and J is TRBJ2-7; 10 bases line up with TRBD1. Per the germline V gene, CDR1 is LNHDA and CDR2 is SQIVND (reference sequence). V shed 5 bases and J 3 bases; nucleotides not matched to a gene: 7. The CDR3 covers 15 residues.

The V gene is TRBV5-4, the J gene TRBJ1-2; 9 bases are shared with TRBD1. The germline V gene encodes CDR1 SGHNT and CDR2 YYREEE (reference sequence). V shed 3 bases, J shed 4 bases, and the junction held 7 bases outside the gene matches. This CDR3 is 15 amino acids long. As DNA, the CDR3 is TGTGCCAGCAGCTGGGGACAGGGTCAGGTCTATGGCTACACCTTC. Translation gives CASSWGQGQVYGYTF. The full variable domain, in which reference TRBV5-4 and TRBJ1-2 provide the parts outside the CDR3, is ETGVTQSPTHLIKTRGQQVTLRCSSQSGHNTVSWYQQALGQGPQFIFQYYREEENGRGNFPPRFSGLQFPNYSSELNVNALELDDSALYLCASSWGQGQVYGYTFGSGTRLTVV.

This clone was recorded only once. V usage is TRBV5-8 and J usage is TRBJ1-2; possible D gene TRBD1, 5 bases. In germline, CDR1 is SGHTS, CDR2 YDEGEE. There are 13 residues in the CDR3. Trimming stripped 4 bases from V and 3 bases from J, with 10 bases between. Here the CDR3 reads CASSDDSYYGYTF. CDR3 bases: TGTGCCAGCAGCGACGACAGCTACTATGGCTACACCTTC. Supplemented by reference TRBV5-8 and TRBJ1-2, the full variable domain reads EAGVTQSPTHLIKTRGQQATLRCSPISGHTSVYWYQQALGLGLQFLLWYDEGEERNRGNFPPRFSGRQFPNYSSELNVNALELEDSALYLCASSDDSYYGYTFGSGTRLTVV.

V gene TRBV11-2 combines with J gene TRBJ2-1, with D hard to call. V was pared by 2 bases and J by 3 bases, with 8 bases between. Per germline, CDR1 SGHAT and CDR2 FQNNGV. The CDR3 is 14 amino acids. As DNA, the CDR3 is TGTGCCAGCAGCTTATTCGCAGGCTACAATGAGCAGTTCTTC. Its translation: CASSLFAGYNEQFF.

This chain links TRBV5-1 with TRBJ1-1, with D hard to call. This CDR3 is built from 14 residues. V was cut by 4 bases and J by 0 bases, with 10 bases left in between. Germline V gene data show CDR1 as SGHRS and CDR2 as YFSETQ. The CDR3 DNA reads as TGCGCCAGCAGCAGAGATCCCATGAACACTGAAGCTTTCTTT. Amino acids: CASSRDPMNTEAFF.

The rearrangement links TRBV19 to TRBJ1-5; D is uncertain. Germline values: CDR1 LNHDA, CDR2 SQIVND (reference sequence). The CDR3 is 14 amino acids. Trimming stripped 3 bases from V and 0 bases from J, with 6 bases between. In DNA form, the CDR3 reads TGTGCCAGTAGTATGACATATAGCAATCAGCCCCAGCATTTT. It translates to CASSMTYSNQPQHF.

This clone was found once. This rearrangement joins TRBV4-1 to TRBJ1-3, with D possibly TRBD1 on 6 matching bases. Per the germline V gene, CDR1 is MGHRA and CDR2 is YSYEKL. The CDR3 totals 15 residues. Deletions cut 0 bases from V and 4 bases from J, with 10 bases between. CDR3 residues: CASSQETGLGNTIYF. The CDR3 region has the DNA TGCGCCAGCAGCCAAGAAACAGGGTTAGGAAACACCATATATTTT.

This chain connects TRBV11-3 to TRBJ2-2; 10 bases line up with TRBD1. There are 16 residues in the CDR3. CDR1 and CDR2 (germline): SGHNT, YENEEA. V was pared by 2 bases and J by 6 bases, with 6 bases of the junction left unmatched. The CDR3 protein is CASSLNRQGAPGELFF. Written as DNA, the CDR3 is TGTGCCAGCAGCTTAAATCGACAGGGGGCACCCGGGGAGCTGTTTTTT.

The genes are TRBV15 and TRBJ2-1, with 7 bases that match TRBD2. The trim removed 0 bases at V and 3 bases at J, leaving 5 bases unmatched. The CDR3 is 16 residues long. The germline V gene encodes CDR1 LNHNV and CDR2 YYDKDF (reference sequence). The CDR3 bases are TGTGCCACCAGCAGAGATCGGGCTAGCGGCTACAATGAGCAGTTCTTC. Residues: CATSRDRASGYNEQFF.

As to this clone: One end of the junction varies from germline; a read error may be responsible. The V gene is TRBV7-7, the J gene TRBJ2-1; possible D gene TRBD2, 6 bases. Germline V CDR1 and CDR2: SSHAT, FNYEAQ (reference sequence). The CDR3 length is 15 residues. The CDR3 sequence: CASSSPVGGANEQFF. In DNA, the CDR3 is TGTGCTAGCAGCTCCCCCGTGGGCGGGGCCAATGAGCAGTTCTTC.

The genes are TRBV30 and TRBJ2-7; 8 bases align to TRBD1. CDR1 and CDR2 from the germline V gene are GTSNPN and SVGIG (reference sequence). After removal of 5 bases from V and 7 bases from J, the junction contained 10 bases not matched to a gene. This CDR3 has 13 residues. CDR3 loop: CAWEVGQGIEQYF. Written as DNA, the CDR3 is TGTGCCTGGGAGGTAGGACAGGGTATAGAGCAGTACTTC.

The CDR3 loop reads CATKMWDGYTGELFF. The CDR3 DNA sequence: TGTGCCACCAAAATGTGGGACGGTTACACCGGGGAGCTGTTTTTT. The rearrangement uses TRBV19 and TRBJ2-2; D may be TRBD1 or TRBD2 (5 bases each). V lost 10 bases to trimming and J lost 3 bases, with 18 bases between them. The CDR3 loop spans 15 amino acids. Germline CDR1 reads LNHDA; CDR2 reads SQIVND (reference sequence). Full variable domain (missing parts from reference TRBV19 and TRBJ2-2): DGGITQSPKYLFRKEGQNVTLSCEQNLNHDAMYWYRQDPGQGLRLIYYSQIVNDFQKGDIAEGYSVSREKKESFPLTVTSAQKNPTAFYLCATKMWDGYTGELFFGEGSRLTVL.

The rearrangement uses TRBV29-1 and TRBJ2-1; 9 nucleotides agree with TRBD1. V was pared by 1 base and J by 9 bases, with 7 bases of the junction left unmatched. CDR3 length equals 14 residues. Germline V gene data show CDR1 as SQVTM and CDR2 as ANQGSEA. The CDR3 reads CSVEAGTGSAEQFF. CDR3 coding DNA: TGCAGCGTTGAAGCCGGGACAGGGTCCGCTGAGCAGTTCTTC.

This sequence joins TRBV6-5 and TRBJ2-5, with a weak D call TRBD2 (7 bases). CDR1 is MNHEY and CDR2 is SVGAGI in the germline V gene. The CDR3 runs 16 residues. Trimming removed 0 bases at V and 4 bases at J, with 15 bases between. CDR3 protein: CASSYSSTGRAETQYF. CDR3 nucleotides: TGTGCCAGCAGTTACTCGAGTACAGGGAGGGCAGAGACCCAGTACTTC.